This TCR beta chain derives from a study of control samples from healthy donors and cancer patients. Profiling relied on immunoSEQ multiplex PCR, and the TCRdb table lists in-frame clones only, not all of them. The sample holds around 110,000 clones, 75% to 90% seen once. With 5 bases clipped from V and 6 bases from J, the junction kept 5 bases outside the gene matches. The CDR3 loop spans 15 amino acids. CDR1 and CDR2 (germline): MNHEY, SVGEGT. What was sequenced was PBMCs. The receptor was derived from a woman aged 45-59 years with colorectal cancer. The chain is built from TRBV6-2 or TRBV6-3 and TRBJ2-3; the match to TRBD2 covers 13 bases. The CDR3 spells CASSRTSGGGDTQYF. CDR3 sequence (DNA): TGTGCCAGCAGTCGGACTAGCGGGGGAGGGGATACGCAGTATTTT.